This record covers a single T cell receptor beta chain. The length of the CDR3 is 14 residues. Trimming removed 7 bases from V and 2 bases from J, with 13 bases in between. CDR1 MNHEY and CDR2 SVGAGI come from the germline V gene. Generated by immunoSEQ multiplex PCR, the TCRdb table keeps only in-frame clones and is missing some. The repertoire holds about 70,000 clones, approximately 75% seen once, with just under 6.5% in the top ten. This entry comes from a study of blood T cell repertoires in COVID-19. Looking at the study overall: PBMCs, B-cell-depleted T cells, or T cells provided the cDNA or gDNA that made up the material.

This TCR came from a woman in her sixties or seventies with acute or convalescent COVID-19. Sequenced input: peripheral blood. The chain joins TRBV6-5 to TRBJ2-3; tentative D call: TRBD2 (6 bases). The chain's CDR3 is CASTKRAPTDTQYF. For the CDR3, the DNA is TGTGCCAGCACAAAGCGGGCCCCCACAGATACGCAGTATTTT.